A selection of T cell receptor beta chains follows, all from one sample in a study of Ad26.COV2.S vaccination and SARS-CoV-2 variants. Generated by immunoSEQ multiplex PCR, the TCRdb table keeps only in-frame clones and is missing some. The sample lists roughly 300,000 clones; around nine tenths were seen once. The sequenced sample was peripheral blood, obtained in a trial of Ad26.COV2.S vaccine versus placebo. These receptors were taken from a person between 18 and 59 years old who received the Ad26.COV2.S COVID-19 vaccine or a placebo. Each CDR3 is given with its conserved first and last residue.

TRBJ1-2 TRBV18 CASSPEDRVNYGYTF
TRBJ2-7 TRBV21-1 CASTRGQREASYEQYF
TRBJ2-6 TRBV11-2 CASSSPTGVLTSGANVLTF
TRBJ2-5 TRBV9 CASSRGLGETQYF
TRBJ1-3 TRBV2 CASSDRDSSGNTIYF
TRBJ2-7 TRBV5-1 CASSPARSSYEQYF
TRBJ1-2 TRBV6-1 CASSEALTWGTSGYTF
TRBJ1-1 TRBV7-9 CASSFLVRTEAFF
TRBJ1-4 TRBV18 CASSLPSSGNEKLFF
TRBJ2-7 TRBV7-3 CASSPGTSGLYEQYF
TRBJ2-6 TRBV7-9 CASSLAQGAGANVLTF
TRBJ2-2 TRBV3-1/TRBV3-2 CASSPTGGADTGELFF
TRBJ2-3 TRBV6-2/TRBV6-3 CASSPPAASGGSLSTDTQYF
TRBJ2-6 TRBV4-3 CASSRRSGQTFSGANVLTF
TRBJ2-7 TRBV18 CASSARDYVRYEQYF
TRBJ2-7 TRBV12-5 CASGLPGGQGPYEQYF
TRBJ2-7 TRBV20-1 CSASPAGLAGGSSYEQYF
TRBJ2-3 TRBV24-1 CATSDPGTGGPTDTQYF
TRBJ2-3 TRBV28 CASSFGATNTQYF
TRBJ1-2 TRBV27 CASSRWTSGGATNYGYTF
TRBJ1-2 TRBV7-9 CASSSLGAGNGYTF
TRBJ1-5 TRBV20-1 CSASSSANQPQHF
TRBJ1-1 TRBV5-4 CASSHRIQNTEAFF
TRBJ2-3 TRBV19 CASNYPGQGARDTQYF
TRBJ1-1 TRBV6-4 CASSPGLTKSTEAFF
TRBJ2-7 TRBV11-1 CASSFAEQQYF
TRBJ2-5 TRBV6-1 CASRAGVAGPPETQYF
TRBJ2-2 TRBV28 CASSFLGQGNTGELFF
TRBJ2-7 TRBV7-2 CASSSLGAFYEQYF
TRBJ2-5 TRBV27 CASSATPGQQETQYF
TRBJ1-3 TRBV4-3 CASSQAGGNTIYF
TRBJ1-2 TRBV6-5 CASSYAGQGAGYTF
TRBJ1-2 TRBV24-1 CATSAPGGGAFYGYTF
TRBJ2-7 TRBV5-4 CASTIKSTAAYEQYF
TRBJ1-2 TRBV6-6 CASSYSALTGGGYTF
TRBJ2-7 TRBV7-2 CASSFGGSYEQYF
TRBJ1-1 TRBV7-9 CASSSPPGRVAEAFF
TRBJ1-1 TRBV28 CASSPATGQGTEAFF
TRBJ2-1 TRBV7-9 CASSLSTLAGRYNEQFF
TRBJ2-3 TRBV5-1 CASSLAGDTQYF
TRBJ2-7 TRBV7-2 CASSLVAPTGHRYEQYF
TRBJ2-7 TRBV6-2/TRBV6-3 CASSYDRRGEQYF
TRBJ1-2 TRBV7-6 CASSPTGETSYGYTF
TRBJ2-7 TRBV3-1/TRBV3-2 CASSQEAQVWDEQYF
TRBJ2-7 TRBV14 CASSHVGYEQYF
TRBJ2-7 TRBV13 CASSQQGSSYEQYF
TRBJ1-2 TRBV5-4 CASSPRGGGSGYTF
TRBJ2-7 TRBV2 CASSKGQKYEQYF
TRBJ2-7 TRBV5-1 CASSLEGGTGGEQYF